This TCR beta chain was retrieved from a study of breast tumors, draining lymph nodes, adjacent tissues. TCRdb passed the multiplex PCR reads through MiXCR, listing each CDR3 protein once. The sample yields fewer than 250,000 distinct CDR3 sequences, less than 40% seen once. The lymph nodes were axillary draining lymph nodes from breast cancer patients. Trimming pared 3 bases from V and 6 bases from J, leaving 11 bases between. The germline V gene has CDR1 KGHSH and CDR2 LQKENI. The CDR3 runs to 13 residues. Study-level points and caveats: Data only fit, rather than demonstrated, lymph node origin of most tumor T cells. Luminal-like breast cancer showed significantly higher tumor–nontumor repertoire similarity than basal-like. Tumor repertoires ranked between lymph nodes and nontumor tissue in diversity, with V and J gene preferences. The data were judged consistent with most tumor T cells coming from lymph node and expanding in tumor.

This clonotype was observed a handful of times. The target antigen is unknown. The source of this sequence is a female donor with breast cancer. Some clones in this sample may be carry-over from other donors' samples. Input material: axillary lymph node tissue. V gene TRBV18 combines with J gene TRBJ1-2; a possible D gene is TRBD1 (6 bases). The CDR3 DNA is TGTGCCAGCTCACCGACAGGAGGAGATGGCTACACCTTC. Residues: CASSPTGGDGYTF.